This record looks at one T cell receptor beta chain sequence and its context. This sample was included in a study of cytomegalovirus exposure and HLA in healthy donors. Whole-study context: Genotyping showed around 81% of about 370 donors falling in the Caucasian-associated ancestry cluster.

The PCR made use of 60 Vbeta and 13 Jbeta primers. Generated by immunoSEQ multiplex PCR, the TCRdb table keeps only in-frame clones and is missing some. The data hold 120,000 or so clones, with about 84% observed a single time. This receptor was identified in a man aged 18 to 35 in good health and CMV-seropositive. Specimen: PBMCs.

This CDR3 reads CASTRRGSGGVAEAFF. As DNA, the CDR3 is TGTGCCAGTACTCGCAGGGGGTCAGGGGGCGTTGCTGAAGCTTTCTTT. The chain has TRBV19 and TRBJ1-1, with 8 bases matching TRBD1. Germline V gives CDR1 LNHDA, CDR2 SQIVND (reference sequence). The junction had 16 bases not matched to a gene; V was cut back by 7 bases and J by 6 bases. The CDR3 extends over 16 amino acids. The entire variable domain, with the rest obtained from reference TRBV19 and TRBJ1-1, is as follows: DGGITQSPKYLFRKEGQNVTLSCEQNLNHDAMYWYRQDPGQGLRLIYYSQIVNDFQKGDIAEGYSVSREKKESFPLTVTSAQKNPTAFYLCASTRRGSGGVAEAFFGQGTRLTVV.